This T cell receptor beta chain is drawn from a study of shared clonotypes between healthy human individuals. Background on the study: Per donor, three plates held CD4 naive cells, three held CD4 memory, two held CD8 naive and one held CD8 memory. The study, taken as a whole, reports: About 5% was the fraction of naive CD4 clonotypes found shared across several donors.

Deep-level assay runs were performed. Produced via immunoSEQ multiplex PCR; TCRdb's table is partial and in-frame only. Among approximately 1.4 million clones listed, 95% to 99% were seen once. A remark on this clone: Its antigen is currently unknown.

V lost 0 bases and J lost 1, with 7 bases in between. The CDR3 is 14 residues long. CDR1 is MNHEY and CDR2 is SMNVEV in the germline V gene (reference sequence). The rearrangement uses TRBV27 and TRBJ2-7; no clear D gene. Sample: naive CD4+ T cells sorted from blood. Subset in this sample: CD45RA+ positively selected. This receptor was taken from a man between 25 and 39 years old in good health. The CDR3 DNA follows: TGTGCCAGCAGTTTATCGGTAGGGTCCTACGAGCAGTACTTC. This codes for CASSLSVGSYEQYF.